This T cell receptor (beta chain) came from a study of blood T cells in healthy people across ages. The study, taken as a whole, reports: Observed TCR beta diversity showed a strong correlation with the percentage of naive T cells as measured by flow cytometry.

The table lists this clonotype with many counts. Its specificity is not known. The use of a sample-barcoded 5' primer and a J-beta primer mix characterized a second PCR of roughly 6 to 11 cycles. MiXCR, run by TCRdb on the 5' RACE reads, gives a single entry per CDR3 protein. Seen here are around 1,500,000 distinct CDR3 sequences, about 28% observed once, and the top ten hold less than 9.5%. V trimming: 3 bases; J trimming: 5 bases; junction bases outside the gene matches: 5. Germline V lookup: CDR1 DFQATT, CDR2 SNEGSKA (reference sequence). This CDR3 comprises 13 residues. The sequenced material came from blood. The origin of this receptor is a woman aged 25 to 39 in good health. V and J are TRBV20-1 and TRBJ2-5, with 8 bases matching TRBD2. Here the CDR3 DNA reads TGCAGTGCTAGCGGACTAGCTGCGGAGACCCAGTACTTC. This codes for CSASGLAAETQYF.